This T cell receptor (beta chain) was documented in a study of monozygotic twins with inflammatory bowel disease. General study results and limits: Twins with IBD had fewer clonotypes in common with others than healthy twins, particularly during disease activity. Whereas healthy co-twins had higher TCRbeta diversity (inverse Simpson), IBD patients had lower diversity.

Of note for this clonotype: Its target is not known.

Template switching added UMIs carrying a 6-nucleotide sample barcode. TCRdb processed the 5' RACE reads again and assigns one entry to each CDR3 protein, with no DNA. This table holds more than 300,000 distinct CDR3 sequences. Germline loops: CDR1 SGHRS, CDR2 YFSETQ. This CDR3 is 16 amino acids long. The specimen sequenced was blood. The rearrangement joins TRBV5-1 to TRBJ2-1; the TCRdb call, TRBD2, lacks DNA for checking. This clonotype was sampled from a human donor with ulcerative colitis or Crohn's disease, or a healthy co-twin of an affected twin (not recorded which). The CDR3 reads CASSLPQFSGSNEQFF.